The rows below give T cell receptor beta chains drawn from one sample of a study of blood T cell repertoires in COVID-19. Using immunoSEQ multiplex PCR, the repertoire was profiled, and TCRdb retains in-frame clones only, with some absent. The repertoire includes around 280,000 clones, around 90% of them detected once, and about 2% sits in the top ten. The sequencing input was peripheral blood. Receptors originate from a woman aged 45 to 65 who had recovered from COVID-19. Each CDR3 is given with its conserved first and last residue. Fields, in order: CDR3 length, J gene, V gene, CDR3 protein.

len: 13; j_gene: TRBJ1-2; v_gene: TRBV30; CDR3aa: CAWRPATTEGYTF
len: 18; j_gene: TRBJ2-7; v_gene: TRBV7-8; CDR3aa: CASSLGQRDRGRLYEQYF
len: 12; j_gene: TRBJ1-2; v_gene: TRBV7-2; CDR3aa: CASSLVTNPNTF
len: 13; j_gene: TRBJ2-7; v_gene: TRBV4-3; CDR3aa: CASSSRQGHEQYF
len: 15; j_gene: TRBJ1-2; v_gene: TRBV18; CDR3aa: CASSPINTGGDGYTF
len: 14; j_gene: TRBJ1-5; v_gene: TRBV7-2; CDR3aa: CASTLGHSNQPQHF
len: 13; j_gene: TRBJ2-7; v_gene: TRBV4-3; CDR3aa: CASSQGIASEQYF
len: 13; j_gene: TRBJ1-2; v_gene: TRBV5-1; CDR3aa: CASKRGGHESYTF
len: 17; j_gene: TRBJ1-4; v_gene: TRBV9; CDR3aa: CASSAGTGDFFDEKLFF
len: 15; j_gene: TRBJ2-1; v_gene: TRBV7-6; CDR3aa: CASSFGEGAYNEQFF
len: 13; j_gene: TRBJ2-7; v_gene: TRBV5-6; CDR3aa: CASSLGSSYEQYF
len: 15; j_gene: TRBJ2-1; v_gene: TRBV7-2; CDR3aa: CASSSGQSLYNEQFF
len: 10; j_gene: TRBJ1-1; v_gene: TRBV7-2; CDR3aa: CASSRIEAFF
len: 12; j_gene: TRBJ2-7; v_gene: TRBV5-1; CDR3aa: CASSSQGAERYF
len: 16; j_gene: TRBJ2-3; v_gene: TRBV14; CDR3aa: CASSRFGGNVPDTQYF
len: 14; j_gene: TRBJ1-5; v_gene: TRBV27; CDR3aa: CASSLRDSNQPQHF
len: 13; j_gene: TRBJ2-2; v_gene: TRBV20-1; CDR3aa: CSARDGQTGELFF
len: 16; j_gene: TRBJ2-1; v_gene: TRBV4-2; CDR3aa: CASSRSNRGAKNEQFF
len: 13; j_gene: TRBJ2-7; v_gene: TRBV19; CDR3aa: CASSTRPKEEQYF
len: 13; j_gene: TRBJ1-3; v_gene: TRBV28; CDR3aa: CASDGMDGNTIYF
len: 18; j_gene: TRBJ2-1; v_gene: TRBV5-1; CDR3aa: CASSLGLAGGPFYNEQFF
len: 15; j_gene: TRBJ1-2; v_gene: TRBV30; CDR3aa: CAWSFAARRGDGYTF
len: 15; j_gene: TRBJ2-2; v_gene: TRBV25-1; CDR3aa: CASSVGTGDTGELFF
len: 16; j_gene: TRBJ2-5; v_gene: TRBV6-2/TRBV6-3; CDR3aa: CASSQMGAGAEETQYF
len: 15; j_gene: TRBJ1-5; v_gene: TRBV28; CDR3aa: CASSFGRGNYQPQHF
len: 14; j_gene: TRBJ1-6; v_gene: TRBV6-5; CDR3aa: CASSYSTRPQPLHF
len: 12; j_gene: TRBJ2-1; v_gene: TRBV7-2; CDR3aa: CASSLGRREQFF
len: 14; j_gene: TRBJ2-3; v_gene: TRBV27; CDR3aa: CASSWGGRFDTQYF
len: 16; j_gene: TRBJ2-2; v_gene: TRBV5-8; CDR3aa: CASSSRTGGYTGELFF
len: 14; j_gene: TRBJ1-2; v_gene: TRBV4-2; CDR3aa: CASSQGGGDYGYTF
len: 12; j_gene: TRBJ1-2; v_gene: TRBV27; CDR3aa: CASRPPGGADTF
len: 15; j_gene: TRBJ1-2; v_gene: TRBV10-3; CDR3aa: CAISGGQRALYGYTF
len: 15; j_gene: TRBJ2-7; v_gene: TRBV27; CDR3aa: CASSPTQRRVYEQYF
len: 12; j_gene: TRBJ2-7; v_gene: TRBV6-6; CDR3aa: CASSQQGYEQYF
len: 13; j_gene: TRBJ1-1; v_gene: TRBV5-1; CDR3aa: CASSLDRGTEAFF
len: 14; j_gene: TRBJ1-1; v_gene: TRBV7-2; CDR3aa: CASSSRTGRTEAFF
len: 12; j_gene: TRBJ2-4; v_gene: TRBV6-6; CDR3aa: CATSGAQNIQYF
len: 16; j_gene: TRBJ2-2; v_gene: TRBV30; CDR3aa: CAWSGGTSGNTGELFF
len: 14; j_gene: TRBJ2-3; v_gene: TRBV5-4; CDR3aa: CASSSWTDPDTQYF
len: 15; j_gene: TRBJ2-5; v_gene: TRBV2; CDR3aa: CASGFSGGLGETQYF
len: 13; j_gene: TRBJ1-2; v_gene: TRBV28; CDR3aa: CALHGTGGNGYTF
len: 12; j_gene: TRBJ2-1; v_gene: TRBV19; CDR3aa: CASSIPGGEQFF
len: 16; j_gene: TRBJ2-5; v_gene: TRBV3-1/TRBV3-2; CDR3aa: CASSPGDRRASETQYF
len: 15; j_gene: TRBJ2-7; v_gene: TRBV6-6; CDR3aa: CASSPQGLSSYEQYF
len: 12; j_gene: TRBJ1-2; v_gene: TRBV2; CDR3aa: CASSDTSYGYTF
len: 15; j_gene: TRBJ1-5; v_gene: TRBV6-2/TRBV6-3; CDR3aa: CASSYADRKNQPQHF
len: 15; j_gene: TRBJ1-4; v_gene: TRBV4-3; CDR3aa: CASSLGTTSNEKLFF
len: 16; j_gene: TRBJ1-6; v_gene: TRBV3-1/TRBV3-2; CDR3aa: CASSQVPGGSNSPLHF
len: 14; j_gene: TRBJ2-1; v_gene: TRBV29-1; CDR3aa: CSVRRLAGSDEQFF
len: 13; j_gene: TRBJ2-7; v_gene: TRBV7-3; CDR3aa: CASSLEPNYEQYF
len: 13; j_gene: TRBJ2-7; v_gene: TRBV5-8; CDR3aa: CASSLRGGYEQYF
len: 14; j_gene: TRBJ2-2; v_gene: TRBV3-1/TRBV3-2; CDR3aa: CASSERQVTGELFF
len: 13; j_gene: TRBJ2-4; v_gene: TRBV18; CDR3aa: CASSPFADNIQYF
len: 14; j_gene: TRBJ2-7; v_gene: TRBV7-2; CDR3aa: CASSLAGSSYEQYF
len: 15; j_gene: TRBJ2-7; v_gene: TRBV6-1; CDR3aa: CASSQDSDSSYEQYF